Listed below are T cell receptor beta chains from one sample, sequenced in a study of T cell responses to AZD1222 COVID-19 vaccine. Assay used: immunoSEQ multiplex PCR; TCRdb lists only in-frame clones, some missing. The table records approximately 44,000 clones, 60% to 85% of them present only once. Source: peripheral blood, taken on day 0 of AZD1222 vaccination. These receptors were collected from an adult in good health. Both conserved end residues are part of each CDR3. D genes are given only for firm matches. For some rows the clone size is stated as once, few or many, or as a class when expanded; others skip it.

j_call d_call clone_size v_call cdr3_aa cdr3_nt
TRBJ1-2 - - TRBV6-4 CASSLYTGPPYGYTF TGTGCCAGCAGTCTCTACACGGGGCCACCCTATGGCTACACCTTC
TRBJ1-2 TRBD1 - TRBV5-6 CASSLGTGSYGYTF TGTGCCAGCAGCTTGGGGACAGGGTCCTATGGCTACACCTTC
TRBJ2-7 TRBD1 - TRBV5-4 CASSPDRGPYEQYF TGTGCCAGCAGTCCTGACAGGGGGCCTTACGAGCAGTACTTC
TRBJ2-2 - - TRBV7-9 CASSRDSYTGELFF TGTGCCAGCAGCCGGGACTCATACACCGGGGAGCTGTTTTTT
TRBJ1-5 - - TRBV6-2/TRBV6-3 CASSSDRRQPQHF TGTGCCAGCAGTTCCGACAGAAGACAGCCCCAGCATTTT
TRBJ1-1 TRBD1 few TRBV5-6 CASSSTGSAEAFF TGTGCCAGCAGCTCGACAGGGAGCGCTGAAGCTTTCTTT
TRBJ2-1 - once TRBV19 CASSIDLGGNEQFF TGTGCCAGTAGTATAGATCTTGGGGGAAATGAGCAGTTCTTC
TRBJ1-2 - - TRBV2 CASTRTASRGYGYTF TGTGCCAGCACCCGGACGGCTAGTCGCGGCTATGGCTACACCTTC
TRBJ1-6 - - TRBV19 CATEPGWGIGNSPLHF TGTGCCACCGAACCCGGATGGGGAATCGGGAATTCACCCCTCCACTTT
TRBJ2-3 - - TRBV27 CASKGGSTDTQYF TGTGCCTCGAAGGGGGGGAGCACAGATACGCAGTATTTT
TRBJ2-5 - - TRBV27 CASSPLSSWRETQYF TGTGCCAGCAGCCCCCTATCTAGCTGGAGAGAGACCCAGTACTTC
TRBJ1-2 - - TRBV19 CASKTETNYGYTF TGTGCCAGTAAGACAGAAACCAACTATGGCTACACCTTC
TRBJ1-5 TRBD1 - TRBV6-1 CASSEKDRANQPQHF TGTGCCAGCAGTGAAAAAGACAGGGCGAATCAGCCCCAGCATTTT
TRBJ2-3 - - TRBV2 CASSGGPTGAGDTQYF TGTGCCAGCAGCGGGGGTCCGACAGGAGCCGGAGATACGCAGTATTTT
TRBJ2-2 - few TRBV3-1/TRBV3-2 CASTQGWGTGELFF TGTGCCAGCACTCAGGGTTGGGGCACCGGGGAGCTGTTTTTT
TRBJ1-2 - - TRBV28 CASSPTVYYGYTF TGTGCCAGCAGCCCGACAGTCTACTATGGCTACACCTTC
TRBJ1-1 - - TRBV18 CASSPSGLYGTEAFF TGTGCCAGCTCACCCTCCGGACTGTACGGCACTGAAGCTTTCTTT
TRBJ1-2 - - TRBV19 CASSIGPGTSVVGYTF TGTGCCAGTAGTATAGGCCCCGGGACATCCGTAGTCGGCTACACCTTC
TRBJ2-5 - - TRBV28 CASRRAGNQETQYF TGTGCCAGCAGGAGGGCGGGGAATCAAGAGACCCAGTACTTC
TRBJ1-3 - - TRBV11-3 CASSLGSPASGNTIYF TGTGCCAGCAGCTTAGGTTCGCCAGCATCTGGAAACACCATATATTTT
TRBJ1-5 TRBD1 once TRBV5-1 CASSSGTGEGPQHF TGCGCCAGCAGCTCGGGGACAGGGGAGGGGCCCCAGCATTTT
TRBJ1-2 TRBD1 - TRBV19 CASSIGTGNGYTF TGTGCCAGTAGTATAGGGACAGGGAACGGCTACACCTTC
TRBJ2-3 - - TRBV7-2 CASSLASGAGAQYF TGTGCCAGCAGCTTAGCCTCGGGGGCTGGGGCGCAGTATTTT
TRBJ2-1 - - TRBV5-6 CASSSDGASSYNEQFF TGTGCCAGCAGCTCGGACGGCGCAAGCTCCTACAATGAGCAGTTCTTC
TRBJ2-1 - - TRBV5-6 CASSSYNEQFF TGTGCCAGCAGCTCTTACAATGAGCAGTTCTTC
TRBJ2-7 - - TRBV7-8 CASTPPLRMSSYEQYF TGTGCCAGCACCCCGCCCCTCAGGATGAGCTCCTACGAGCAGTACTTC
TRBJ1-3 - - TRBV10-3 CAISARGSSGNTIYF TGTGCCATCAGTGCCCGGGGGAGCTCTGGAAACACCATATATTTT
TRBJ1-2 TRBD1 - TRBV29-1 CSVGTGAYGYTF TGCAGCGTCGGGACAGGGGCCTATGGCTACACCTTC
TRBJ1-2 - - TRBV28 CASSLGSFDLYGYTF TGTGCCAGCAGTTTAGGCAGTTTCGATCTATATGGCTACACCTTC
TRBJ1-3 - once TRBV10-3 CAIGGGTSGNTIYF TGTGCCATCGGGGGGGGCACCTCTGGAAACACCATATATTTT
TRBJ1-4 - - TRBV28 CASRAGGENEKLFF TGTGCCAGCAGGGCCGGGGGTGAAAATGAAAAACTGTTTTTT
TRBJ2-1 - - TRBV7-8 CASNPHSVGGYNEQFF TGTGCCAGCAACCCCCACTCGGTGGGGGGATACAATGAGCAGTTCTTC
TRBJ2-3 - once TRBV19 CASSMGGGHPDTQYF TGTGCCAGTAGTATGGGAGGGGGTCACCCAGATACGCAGTATTTT
TRBJ1-3 - - TRBV7-6 CASSLGRGGSGNTIYF TGTGCCAGCAGCTTAGGGAGGGGCGGCTCTGGAAACACCATATATTTT
TRBJ1-1 - - TRBV29-1 CSVDVSGGTEAFF TGCAGCGTTGACGTTAGTGGGGGCACTGAAGCTTTCTTT
TRBJ2-7 - - TRBV9 CASSVRHLIGTDAYEQYF TGTGCCAGCAGCGTACGACACCTTATTGGGACGGATGCCTACGAGCAGTACTTC
TRBJ2-7 - - TRBV5-5 CASSLRSDSYEQYF TGTGCCAGCAGCTTGAGGTCGGATTCCTACGAGCAGTACTTC
TRBJ1-1 - - TRBV24-1 CATRREVGTEAFF TGTGCCACCAGACGGGAGGTGGGAACTGAAGCTTTCTTT
TRBJ2-5 - - TRBV28 CASSLFGGAGTQYF TGTGCCAGCAGTTTATTTGGGGGGGCAGGGACCCAGTACTTC
TRBJ2-7 - - TRBV4-2 CASSQEDRFVYEQYF TGTGCCAGCAGCCAAGAAGATAGATTCGTCTACGAGCAGTACTTC